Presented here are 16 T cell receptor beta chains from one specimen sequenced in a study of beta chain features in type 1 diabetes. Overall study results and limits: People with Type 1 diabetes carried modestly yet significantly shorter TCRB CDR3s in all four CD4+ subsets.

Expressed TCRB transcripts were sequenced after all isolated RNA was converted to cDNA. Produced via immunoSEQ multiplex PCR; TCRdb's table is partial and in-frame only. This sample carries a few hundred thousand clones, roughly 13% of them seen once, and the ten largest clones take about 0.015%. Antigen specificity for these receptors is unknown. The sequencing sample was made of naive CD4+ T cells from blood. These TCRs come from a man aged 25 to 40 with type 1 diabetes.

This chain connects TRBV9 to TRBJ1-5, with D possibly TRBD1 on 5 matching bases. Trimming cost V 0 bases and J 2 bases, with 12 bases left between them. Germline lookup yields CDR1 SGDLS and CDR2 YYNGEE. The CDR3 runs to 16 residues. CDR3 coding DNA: TGTGCCAGCAGCGTAGACGGAGACAGCCGCAATCAGCCCCAGCATTTT. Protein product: CASSVDGDSRNQPQHF.

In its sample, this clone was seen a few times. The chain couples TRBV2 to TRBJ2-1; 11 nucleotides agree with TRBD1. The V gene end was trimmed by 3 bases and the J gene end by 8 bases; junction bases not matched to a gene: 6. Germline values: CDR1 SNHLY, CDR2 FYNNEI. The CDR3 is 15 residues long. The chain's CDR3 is CASSDRDRGIYEQFF. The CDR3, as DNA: TGTGCCAGCAGTGACCGGGACAGGGGGATTTATGAGCAGTTCTTC.

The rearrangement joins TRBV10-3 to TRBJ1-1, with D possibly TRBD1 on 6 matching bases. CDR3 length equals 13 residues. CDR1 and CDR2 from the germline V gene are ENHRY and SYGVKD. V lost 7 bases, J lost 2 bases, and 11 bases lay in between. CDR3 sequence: CAITGTSNTEAFF. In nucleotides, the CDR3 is TGTGCCATCACCGGGACATCAAACACTGAAGCTTTCTTT.

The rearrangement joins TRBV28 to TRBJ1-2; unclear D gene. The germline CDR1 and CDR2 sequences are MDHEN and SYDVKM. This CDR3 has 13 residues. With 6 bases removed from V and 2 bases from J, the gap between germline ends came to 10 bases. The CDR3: CASRVSRNYGYTF. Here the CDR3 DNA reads TGTGCCAGCAGGGTTTCCAGGAACTATGGCTACACCTTC.

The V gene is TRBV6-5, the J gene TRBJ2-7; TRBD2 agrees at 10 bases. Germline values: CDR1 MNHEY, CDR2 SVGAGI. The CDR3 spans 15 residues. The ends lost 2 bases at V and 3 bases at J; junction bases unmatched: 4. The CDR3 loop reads CASSYTIAGGYEQYF. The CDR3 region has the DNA TGTGCCAGCAGTTACACAATAGCGGGAGGCTACGAGCAGTACTTC.

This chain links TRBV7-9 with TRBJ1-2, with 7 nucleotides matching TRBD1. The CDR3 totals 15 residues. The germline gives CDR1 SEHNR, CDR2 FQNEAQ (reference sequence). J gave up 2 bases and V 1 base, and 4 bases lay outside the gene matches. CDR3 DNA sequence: TGTGCCAGCAGCTTAGAAGGACAGGAGAACTATGGCTACACCTTC. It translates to CASSLEGQENYGYTF.

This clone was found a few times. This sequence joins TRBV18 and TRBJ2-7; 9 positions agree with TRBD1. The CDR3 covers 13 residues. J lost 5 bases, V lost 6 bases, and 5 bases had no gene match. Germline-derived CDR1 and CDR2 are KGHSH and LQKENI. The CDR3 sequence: CASSPTGGNEQYF. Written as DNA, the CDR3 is TGTGCCAGCTCTCCTACAGGGGGCAACGAGCAGTACTTC.

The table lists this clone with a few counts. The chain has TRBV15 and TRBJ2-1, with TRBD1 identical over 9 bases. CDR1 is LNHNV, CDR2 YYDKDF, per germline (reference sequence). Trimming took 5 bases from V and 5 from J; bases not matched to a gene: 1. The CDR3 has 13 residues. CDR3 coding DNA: TGTGCCACCAGCGGACAGGGGAACAATGAGCAGTTCTTC. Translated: CATSGQGNNEQFF.

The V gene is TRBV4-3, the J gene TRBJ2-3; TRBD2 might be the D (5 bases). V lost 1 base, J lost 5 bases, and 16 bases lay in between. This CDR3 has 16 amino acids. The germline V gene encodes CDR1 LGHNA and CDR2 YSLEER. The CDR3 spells CASSQAAGKTLDTQYF. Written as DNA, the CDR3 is TGCGCCAGCAGCCAAGCTGCGGGCAAGACCCTAGATACGCAGTATTTT.

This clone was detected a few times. The CDR3 protein is CSVGSGGVVVEQYF. The CDR3 DNA is TGCAGCGTTGGCTCGGGGGGAGTAGTAGTCGAGCAGTACTTC. This chain joins TRBV29-1 and TRBJ2-7, with 7 bases matching TRBD2. Germline V gene lookup returns CDR1 SQVTM and CDR2 ANQGSEA. CDR3 length: 14 residues. V trimming: 4 bases; J trimming: 6 bases; junction bases outside the gene matches: 12.

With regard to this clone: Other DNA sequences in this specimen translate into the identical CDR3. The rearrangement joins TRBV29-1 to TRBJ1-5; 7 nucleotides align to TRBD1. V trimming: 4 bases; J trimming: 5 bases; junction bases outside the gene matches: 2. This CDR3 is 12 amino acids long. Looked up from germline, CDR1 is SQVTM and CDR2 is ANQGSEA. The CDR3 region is CSVGQGDQPQHF. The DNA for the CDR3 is TGCAGCGTTGGACAGGGAGATCAGCCCCAGCATTTT.

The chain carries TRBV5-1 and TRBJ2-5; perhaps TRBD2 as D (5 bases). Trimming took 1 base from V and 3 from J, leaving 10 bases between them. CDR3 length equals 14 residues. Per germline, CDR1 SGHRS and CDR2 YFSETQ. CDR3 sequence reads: CASSLLAAKETQYF. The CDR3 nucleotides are TGCGCCAGCAGCTTGCTAGCAGCAAAAGAGACCCAGTACTTC.

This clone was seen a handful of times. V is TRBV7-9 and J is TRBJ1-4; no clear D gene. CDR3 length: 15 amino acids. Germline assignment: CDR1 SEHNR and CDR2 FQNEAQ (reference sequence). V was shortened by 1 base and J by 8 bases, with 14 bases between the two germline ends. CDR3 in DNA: TGTGCCAGCAGCTTAGAGGGCGGGCGCAGGGAAAAACTGTTTTTT. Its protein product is CASSLEGGRREKLFF. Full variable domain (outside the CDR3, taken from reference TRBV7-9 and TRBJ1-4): DTGVSQNPRHKITKRGQNVTFRCDPISEHNRLYWYRQTLGQGPEFLTYFQNEAQLEKSRLLSDRFSAERPKGSFSTLEIQRTEQGDSAMYLCASSLEGGRREKLFFGSGTQLSVL.

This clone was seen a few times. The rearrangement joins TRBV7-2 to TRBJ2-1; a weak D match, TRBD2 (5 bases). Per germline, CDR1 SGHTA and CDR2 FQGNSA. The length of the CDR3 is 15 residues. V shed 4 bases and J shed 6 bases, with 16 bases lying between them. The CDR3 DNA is TGTGCCAGCAGCTCCTGGAGCAGCGGAGCCAATGAGCAGTTCTTC. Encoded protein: CASSSWSSGANEQFF.

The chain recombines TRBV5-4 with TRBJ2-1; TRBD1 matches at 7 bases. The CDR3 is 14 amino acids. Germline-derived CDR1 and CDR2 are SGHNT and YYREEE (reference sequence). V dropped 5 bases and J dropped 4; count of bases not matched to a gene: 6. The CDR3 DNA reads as TGTGCCAGCAGAGGGGACAGCGATTACAATGAGCAGTTCTTC. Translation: CASRGDSDYNEQFF.

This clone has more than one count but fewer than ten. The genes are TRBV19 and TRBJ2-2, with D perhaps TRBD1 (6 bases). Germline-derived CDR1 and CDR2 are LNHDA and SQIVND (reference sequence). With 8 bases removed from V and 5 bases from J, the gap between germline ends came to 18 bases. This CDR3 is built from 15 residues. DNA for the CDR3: TGTGCCAGTGGTCGGTCGGGGACATGGACCGGGGAGCTGTTTTTT. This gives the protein CASGRSGTWTGELFF.